A single sample gave rise to the 4 T cell receptor beta chains below, sequenced in a study of control samples from healthy donors and cancer patients. This table comes from immunoSEQ multiplex PCR, and its TCRdb copy is limited to in-frame clones, with some not included. This table has over 200,000 clones, over 75% appearing once. Input material: PBMCs. The source is a woman aged 55 to 70 with lung cancer.

The chain employs TRBV10-3 and TRBJ1-6; D ambiguous. V gave up 2 bases and J gave up 1 base, with 6 bases separating them. The CDR3 length is 15 residues. Germline V gene sequence: CDR1 ENHRY, CDR2 SYGVKD. Here the CDR3 reads CAISEGGSYNSPLHF. The CDR3, as DNA: TGTGCCATCAGTGAGGGTGGATCCTATAATTCACCCCTCCACTTT.

V usage is TRBV7-8 and J usage is TRBJ1-4, with TRBD1 matching over 7 bases. The CDR3 is made up of 15 amino acids. Germline values: CDR1 SGHVS, CDR2 FQNEAQ. The junction had 10 bases not matched to a gene; V was cut back by 5 bases and J by 7 bases. The CDR3: CASSLRQGRGEKLFF. CDR3 nucleotide sequence: TGTGCCAGCAGCCTCCGACAGGGCCGGGGTGAAAAACTGTTTTTT.

The V gene is TRBV6-5, the J gene TRBJ2-1; TRBD1 is a possible D gene (6 bases). Germline CDR1 reads MNHEY; CDR2 reads SVGAGI. Trimming cost V 5 bases and J 8 bases, with 13 bases left between them. The CDR3 covers 13 residues. In nucleotides, the CDR3 is TGTGCCAGCAGTACGCCGGGGACATATGAGCAGTTCTTC. Translating it yields CASSTPGTYEQFF.

The chain has TRBV2 and TRBJ2-7; 9 nucleotides align to TRBD1. The CDR3 spans 13 residues. Germline lookup yields CDR1 SNHLY and CDR2 FYNNEI. J was trimmed by 6 bases and V by 6 bases; bases with no gene match: 6. The CDR3, as DNA: TGTGCCAGCAGCGATACAGGGGGCGGCGAGCAGTACTTC. This translates into CASSDTGGGEQYF.